The 27 T cell receptor beta chains reported below all come from one sample, sequenced in a study of glioma-infiltrating T cells. TCR alpha and beta CDR3 regions were amplified from RNA using iRepertoire nested multiplex PCR. TCRdb re-called the multiplex PCR reads through MiXCR, storing one row per CDR3 protein. This sample has around 120,000 distinct CDR3 sequences; 24% occur once, and the top ten carry approximately 26%. The sequenced sample consisted of glioma tissue, nonneoplastic brain tissue, or PBMCs (not recorded which). The receptors originated from a human donor with low-grade glioma or glioblastoma, undergoing nonglioma brain surgery, or in good health (not recorded which).

At least ten counts were recorded for this clonotype. This chain links TRBV18 with TRBJ2-7; D may correspond to TRBD1 or TRBD2 (5 bases each). This CDR3 region has 13 residues. Trimming cost V 3 bases and J 3 bases, with 9 bases left between them. Per the germline V gene, CDR1 is KGHSH and CDR2 is LQKENI. This chain's CDR3 is CASSPGTDYEQYV. In DNA, the CDR3 is TGTGCCAGCTCACCCGGGACGGACTACGAGCAGTACGTC.

This rearrangement joins TRBV20-1 to TRBJ1-1, with TRBD1 identical over 7 bases. The CDR3 totals 13 residues. V dropped 3 bases and J dropped 6; count of bases not matched to a gene: 7. Looked up from germline, CDR1 is DFQATT and CDR2 is SNEGSKA (reference sequence). The CDR3 protein is CSASQQDRPEAFF. For the CDR3, the DNA is TGCAGTGCTAGCCAACAGGACAGGCCTGAAGCTTTCTTT.

In the case of this clonotype: One end of the junction is discordant with germline, which a read error may explain. The CDR3 loop reads CASSLPGAGAQENQYF. CDR3 bases: TGTGCCAGCAGTTTGCCGGGAGCGGGGGCCCAAGAGAACCAGTACTTC. The chain combines TRBV28 with TRBJ2-1, with TRBD2 matching 8 bases. The J call is uncertain, as TRBJ2-5 better fits the DNA end. Germline CDR1 and CDR2: MDHEN and SYDVKM. This CDR3 has 16 amino acids.

The chain recombines TRBV20-1 with TRBJ2-7; maybe TRBD2 (7 bases). V was cut by 8 bases and J by 6 bases, with 23 bases left in between. CDR1 is DFQATT, CDR2 SNEGSKA, per germline (reference sequence). The CDR3 is made up of 14 amino acids. CDR3 sequence (DNA): TGCAGTACTCTACAGGGCAGTGGGACTACCGAGCAGTACGTC. Translated: CSTLQGSGTTEQYV.

V usage is TRBV6-6 and J usage is TRBJ2-1; D perhaps matches TRBD2 (5 bases). The germline gives CDR1 MNHNY, CDR2 SVGAGI (reference sequence). This CDR3 contains 12 residues. Trimming removed 2 bases from V and 10 bases from J, with 9 bases in between. The CDR3 bases are TGTGCCAGCAGTTACCAGGACTTCGAGCAGTTCTTC. This translates into CASSYQDFEQFF.

This clonotype was observed at least ten times. The chain combines TRBV6-1 with TRBJ1-1; no clear D. Trimming cost V 8 bases and J 7 bases, with 11 bases left between them. Germline loops: CDR1 MNHNS, CDR2 SASEGT. The CDR3 consists of 11 residues. The CDR3 region is CASSRSGEAFF. As DNA, the CDR3 is TGTGCCAGCTCAAGGTCCGGTGAAGCTTTCTTT.

This clonotype came up many times. The chain couples TRBV7-2 to TRBJ2-5; TRBD1 aligns across 8 bases. This CDR3 comprises 13 residues. The V segment lost 6 bases and the J segment 4 bases; nucleotides outside the gene matches: 4. Germline lookup yields CDR1 SGHTA and CDR2 FQGNSA. CDR3 nucleotide sequence: TGTGCCAGCAGAGGAGGACAGGGAGAGACCCAGTACTTC. Translated, it gives CASRGGQGETQYF.

This clonotype has only a few counts. The chain uses TRBV6-6 and TRBJ2-1, with 7 positions matching TRBD1. The trim removed 2 bases at V and 8 bases at J, leaving 3 bases unmatched. The CDR3 covers 13 residues. Germline V gene sequence: CDR1 MNHNY, CDR2 SVGAGI (reference sequence). CDR3 region: CASSYGDSHEQFF. For the CDR3, the DNA is TGTGCCAGCAGTTACGGGGACAGCCATGAGCAGTTCTTC.

As to this clonotype: One base away lies a much larger clone, so this may be a sequencing read error. The CDR3 loop reads CASSLRTGRQPQHF. The CDR3 nucleotides are TGTGCCAGCAGTTTGAGGACAGGGAGGCAGCCCCAGCATTTT. The J gene is TRBJ1-5, the V gene TRBV28; 8 bases align to TRBD1. Trimming took 3 bases from V and 7 from J; bases not matched to a gene: 5. CDR1 is MDHEN, CDR2 SYDVKM, per germline. This CDR3 spans 14 amino acids. Full variable domain (rest looked up from reference TRBV28 and TRBJ1-5): DVKVTQSSRYLVKRTGEKVFLECVQDMDHENMFWYRQDPGLGLRLIYFSYDVKMKEKGDIPEGYSVSREKKERFSLILESASTNQTSMYLCASSLRTGRQPQHFGDGTRLSIL.

The genes are TRBV20-1 and TRBJ1-1; 7 bases fit TRBD1. The germline gives CDR1 DFQATT, CDR2 SNEGSKA (reference sequence). This CDR3 spans 14 amino acids. Losses at the gene ends were 1 base for V and 7 bases for J; bases not matched to a gene: 9. The CDR3 sequence is CSARGQGGFGEAFF. CDR3 DNA: TGCAGTGCTAGAGGACAGGGCGGGTTTGGTGAAGCTTTCTTT.

This clonotype was counted only a few times. V is TRBV5-1 and J is TRBJ2-5; weak D call: TRBD1 (5 bases). Looked up from germline, CDR1 is SGHRS and CDR2 is YFSETQ. CDR3 length: 14 residues. The V and J ends lost 6 bases and 0 bases respectively, with 12 bases between them. CDR3 sequence: CASKPQANQETQYF. CDR3 bases: TGCGCCAGCAAACCACAGGCTAACCAAGAGACCCAGTACTTC.

This clonotype was observed a handful of times. The gene calls are TRBV29-1 and TRBJ1-1; no clear D. The CDR3 spans 11 residues. The germline V gene encodes CDR1 SQVTM and CDR2 ANQGSEA. V was shortened by 0 bases and J by 1 base, with 0 bases between the two germline ends. CDR3 DNA: TGCAGCGTTGAAGAGAACACTGAAGCTTTCTTT. It encodes CSVEENTEAFF.

There are a few counts of this clonotype. The genes are TRBV19 and TRBJ1-2, with D uncertain. V lost 1 base and J lost 5, with 11 bases in between. The CDR3 is 14 amino acids. The germline CDR1 and CDR2 sequences are LNHDA and SQIVND (reference sequence). In DNA form, the CDR3 reads TGTGCCAGTAGTATAGTTCCAGCTACATATGGCTACACCTTC. Translation gives CASSIVPATYGYTF.

This clonotype was counted only a few times. The V and J genes are TRBV20-1 and TRBJ2-7, with 11 positions matching TRBD2. Trimming cost V 3 bases and J 4 bases; bases outside gene matches: 8. The V gene's germline CDR1 is DFQATT and CDR2 SNEGSKA (reference sequence). The CDR3 runs 15 residues. The CDR3 DNA sequence: TGCAGTGCTAGGTCACTAGCGGGGGCGATTTACGAGCAGTACGTC. Its translation: CSARSLAGAIYEQYV.

At least ten counts were recorded for this clonotype. The chain uses TRBV6-1 and TRBJ2-2; a weak D match, TRBD1 (6 bases). This CDR3 has 13 amino acids. CDR1 MNHNS and CDR2 SASEGT come from the germline V gene. The germline V and J ends were trimmed by 10 bases and 2 bases, with 11 bases remaining between them. In nucleotides, the CDR3 is TGTGCCACCCGGGACACTAACACCGGGGAGCTGTTTTTT. Translating it yields CATRDTNTGELFF.

On this clonotype: This may be a read error: a much more frequent sequence differs by one nucleotide. The chain has TRBV20-1 and TRBJ2-3; 7 nucleotides line up with TRBD1. The J segment lost 4 bases and the V segment lost 4 bases, leaving 8 bases of the junction unmatched. CDR3 length equals 14 residues. Germline CDR1 and CDR2: DFQATT and SNEGSKA (reference sequence). CDR3 loop: CSATAQGKPDTQYF. CDR3 bases: TGCAGTGCTACGGCACAGGGGAAACCAGATACGCAGTATTTT.

This clonotype was picked up many times. The chain uses TRBV10-3 and TRBJ2-1; 7 bases map to TRBD2. CDR1 is ENHRY, CDR2 SYGVKD, per germline. The CDR3 is 12 residues long. V lost 5 bases, J lost 7 bases, and 2 bases stayed unmatched. Here the CDR3 reads CAISLSGNEQFF. The CDR3 nucleotides are TGTGCCATCAGTCTTAGCGGGAATGAGCAGTTCTTC.

Only a few counts were recorded for this clonotype. The chain joins TRBV11-1 to TRBJ2-2; the match to TRBD1 covers 9 bases. Germline lookup yields CDR1 SGHAT and CDR2 FQDESV (reference sequence). The CDR3 spans 17 residues. After removal of 0 bases from V and 6 bases from J, the junction contained 8 bases not matched to a gene. CDR3 nucleotides: TGTGCCAGCAGCTTAGCGCCGGGACAGGGAGGTCCCGGGGAGCTGTTTTTT. Translating it yields CASSLAPGQGGPGELFF.

The gene calls are TRBV30 and TRBJ2-1; D ambiguous. V lost 1 base and J 7 bases, leaving 11 bases between the germline ends. The CDR3 has 13 residues. CDR1 is GTSNPN, CDR2 SVGIG, per germline (reference sequence). CDR3 sequence (DNA): TGTGCCTGGAGTGGCTCCGTGCGAAATGAGCAGTTCTTC. It codes for CAWSGSVRNEQFF.

This clonotype was picked up a small number of times. The chain recombines TRBV7-9 with TRBJ2-2; D gene uncertain. This CDR3 is 14 amino acids long. Trimming took 8 bases from V and 7 from J, leaving 17 bases between them. Germline V gene data show CDR1 as SEHNR and CDR2 as FQNEAQ (reference sequence). The CDR3 is CASANPGFGGELFF. The CDR3 DNA reads as TGTGCCAGCGCCAACCCGGGTTTTGGCGGGGAGCTGTTTTTT.

This sequence joins TRBV18 and TRBJ2-1, with D possibly being TRBD1 or TRBD2 (5 bases each). This CDR3 is 18 amino acids long. Germline CDR1 KGHSH, CDR2 LQKENI. Trimming stripped 3 bases from V and 3 bases from J, with 21 bases between. For the CDR3, the DNA is TGTGCCAGCTCACCGACCGCGGTTTTTGGGGGATTCTACAATGAGCAGTTCTTC. Protein sequence: CASSPTAVFGGFYNEQFF.

The table lists this clonotype with a few counts. CDR3 sequence reads: CASGPPGLVRGYTF. CDR3 bases: TGTGCCAGCGGACCACCGGGGTTGGTGAGGGGCTACACCTTC. The rearrangement links TRBV2 to TRBJ1-2; D is undetermined. The ends were cut back, 8 bases at V and 8 bases at J, with 21 bases in the middle. Germline values: CDR1 SNHLY, CDR2 FYNNEI. The CDR3 covers 14 residues.

This clonotype was recorded a few times. The chain combines TRBV6-6 with TRBJ1-4, with D unclear. The V end lost 0 bases, the J end lost 3 bases, and 8 bases lay between the germline ends. CDR1 and CDR2 (germline): MNHNY, SVGAGI (reference sequence). The CDR3 has 15 residues. Here the CDR3 reads CASSYSGLANEKLFF. The CDR3 region has the DNA TGTGCCAGCAGTTACTCTGGACTGGCTAATGAAAAACTGTTTTTT.

In regard to this clonotype: A much larger clone differs by one base, so this may be a read error. This chain connects TRBV6-1 to TRBJ2-1, with 14 positions matching TRBD2. The CDR3 runs to 17 residues. Germline loops: CDR1 MNHNS, CDR2 SASEGT. The V segment lost 7 bases and the J segment 6 bases; nucleotides outside the gene matches: 11. CDR3 region: CASTHQRLAGGINEQFF. In nucleotides, the CDR3 is TGTGCCAGCACCCACCAGCGACTAGCGGGGGGGATCAATGAGCAGTTCTTC.

This clonotype was detected only a few times. The chain recombines TRBV11-2 with TRBJ1-5; D unclear. CDR1 and CDR2 from the germline V gene are SGHAT and FQNNGV. Trimming cost V 2 bases and J 3 bases, with 8 bases left between them. The CDR3 consists of 14 residues. The DNA of the CDR3 is TGTGCCAGCAGCTTAACCGTTTACAATCAGCCCCAGCATTTT. Translated, it gives CASSLTVYNQPQHF.

The chain is built from TRBV6-1 and TRBJ2-7; TRBD2 agrees at 7 bases. V was clipped by 3 bases and J by 0 bases; unmatched bases: 5. This CDR3 contains 15 residues. Germline CDR1 is MNHNS and CDR2 is SASEGT. The CDR3 sequence: CASSDSSGSSYEQYV. The CDR3 DNA follows: TGTGCCAGCAGTGATTCTAGCGGTAGCTCCTACGAGCAGTACGTC.

As concerns this clonotype: A clone one base away is much larger, so this may be a read error. This chain links TRBV27 with TRBJ2-5; TRBD2 might be the D (6 bases). Trimming took off 5 bases at V and 4 bases at J, with 14 bases between the two ends. Germline V lookup: CDR1 MNHEY, CDR2 SMNVEV (reference sequence). This CDR3 comprises 14 residues. CDR3 DNA sequence: TGTGCCAGCAGTCCTAGCGCCTCCCGAGAGACCCAGTACTTC. Translation gives CASSPSASRETQYF.